Listed below are T cell receptor beta chains from one sample, sequenced in a study of T cells in Graves' hyperthyroidism and ophthalmopathy. TCRdb analysed the multiplex PCR reads with MiXCR anew, one entry per CDR3 protein. The sample holds about 130,000 distinct CDR3 sequences, around 20% seen once. Sequencing used blood. All receptors derive from a woman between 45 and 60 years old with Graves' hyperthyroidism that later progressed to Graves' ophthalmopathy. Each CDR3 is given without its conserved first and last residue.

CDR3 | J | V
ASSGDRGLEETQY | TRBJ2-5 | TRBV2
ASSSGQVATEAF | TRBJ1-1 | TRBV7-2
ASRSGWEHTYEQY | TRBJ2-7 | TRBV7-3
ASKSGSGANYGYT | TRBJ1-2 | TRBV19
ASSPSDNQPQH | TRBJ1-5 | TRBV11-2
ASSVNSGGTDTQY | TRBJ2-3 | TRBV9
ASSRLAGGDTQY | TRBJ2-3 | TRBV7-3
SARREGAAYEQY | TRBJ2-7 | TRBV20-1
ASSSYGRGEQF | TRBJ2-1 | TRBV27
ASSVAGGGSYEQY | TRBJ2-7 | TRBV9
SARYPQAGVYEQY | TRBJ2-7 | TRBV20-1
ASGISNQPQH | TRBJ1-5 | TRBV12-3/TRBV12-4
AWSVGAAKNIQY | TRBJ2-4 | TRBV30
ASSPPGQGGNTEAF | TRBJ1-1 | TRBV28
ASSSPQRDADTQY | TRBJ2-3 | TRBV12-3/TRBV12-4
ASRATVNTEAF | TRBJ1-1 | TRBV7-9
ASRLGGSGKNIQY | TRBJ2-4 | TRBV6-1
ASREGTLATNEKLF | TRBJ1-4 | TRBV6-1
ASSSNLNTEAF | TRBJ1-1 | TRBV7-6
ASSIGGVQNTEAF | TRBJ1-1 | TRBV5-6
ASSQVLTLRSTDTQY | TRBJ2-3 | TRBV3-1
ATSDPSSGRPNEQF | TRBJ2-1 | TRBV24-1
ATSDQTSGAYNEQF | TRBJ2-1 | TRBV24-1
ASSTQTYNEQF | TRBJ2-1 | TRBV25-1
ASSLPSAGPGELF | TRBJ2-2 | TRBV5-1
ASATSETGELF | TRBJ2-2 | TRBV3-1
ASSRSGTSGANVLT | TRBJ2-6 | TRBV6-1
ASSMLGTGHEKLF | TRBJ1-4 | TRBV6-5
SATPSGRIGYNEQF | TRBJ2-1 | TRBV29-1
ASKGGAARSSYNEQF | TRBJ2-1 | TRBV2
ASSLSGADTQY | TRBJ2-3 | TRBV12-3/TRBV12-4
ATSEARAPGEQF | TRBJ2-1 | TRBV15
ASSEEGWTEAF | TRBJ1-1 | TRBV6-4
ASSKPMGPGELF | TRBJ2-2 | TRBV7-6
ASSLYRGARNEQF | TRBJ2-1 | TRBV7-9
ASSLTSRDTQY | TRBJ2-3 | TRBV7-3
ASSDRVWEY | TRBJ2-4 | TRBV2
ASIGTNIQY | TRBJ2-4 | TRBV2
ASSRLGAEAF | TRBJ1-1 | TRBV6-1
SVVTDLSSYEQY | TRBJ2-7 | TRBV29-1
ASSSTAGAGGYT | TRBJ1-2 | TRBV5-4
SARDSSKANEKLF | TRBJ1-4 | TRBV20-1
ASSLITANYGYT | TRBJ1-2 | TRBV7-9
ASSLVTSGTGEQF | TRBJ2-1 | TRBV7-3
ASSLSGTSGSLNTGELF | TRBJ2-2 | TRBV18
SASKGYGGSPLH | TRBJ1-6 | TRBV20-1
ASSLSQGREKLF | TRBJ1-4 | TRBV7-2
SADGVADQETQY | TRBJ2-5 | TRBV29-1
ASSEYTGTEQF | TRBJ2-1 | TRBV2
ASSLQGADEKLF | TRBJ1-4 | TRBV6-1
ASSLSGERYNEQF | TRBJ2-1 | TRBV12-3/TRBV12-4
ASSEHRGEDYGYT | TRBJ1-2 | TRBV28
ASGTKRNTEAF | TRBJ1-1 | TRBV6-1
ASSPGTTGGYGYT | TRBJ1-2 | TRBV14
ASNPGLGNSYEQY | TRBJ2-7 | TRBV28
ASSRGQGARGYT | TRBJ1-2 | TRBV19
ASSSPQGTYEQY | TRBJ2-7 | TRBV28
ASRVFSATGELF | TRBJ2-2 | TRBV6-2/TRBV6-3
ASSPGGSGQGKPQH | TRBJ1-5 | TRBV6-1